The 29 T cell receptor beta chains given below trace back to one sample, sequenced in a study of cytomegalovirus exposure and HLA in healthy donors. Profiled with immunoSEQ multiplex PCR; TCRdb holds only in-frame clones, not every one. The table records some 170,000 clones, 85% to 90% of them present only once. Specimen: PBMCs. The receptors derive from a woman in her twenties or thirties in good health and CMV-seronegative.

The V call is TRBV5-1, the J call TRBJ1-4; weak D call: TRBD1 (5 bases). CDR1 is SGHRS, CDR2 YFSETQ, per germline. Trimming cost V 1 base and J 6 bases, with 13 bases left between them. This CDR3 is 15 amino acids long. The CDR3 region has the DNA TGCGCCAGCAGCTTGAAAGGCGGGGCGCATGAAAAACTGTTTTTT. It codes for CASSLKGGAHEKLFF.

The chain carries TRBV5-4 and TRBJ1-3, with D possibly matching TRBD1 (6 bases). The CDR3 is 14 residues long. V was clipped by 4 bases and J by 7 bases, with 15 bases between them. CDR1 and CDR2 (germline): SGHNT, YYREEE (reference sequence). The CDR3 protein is CASSEGVPRNTIYF. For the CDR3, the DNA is TGTGCCAGCAGCGAGGGGGTTCCGCGCAACACCATATATTTT.

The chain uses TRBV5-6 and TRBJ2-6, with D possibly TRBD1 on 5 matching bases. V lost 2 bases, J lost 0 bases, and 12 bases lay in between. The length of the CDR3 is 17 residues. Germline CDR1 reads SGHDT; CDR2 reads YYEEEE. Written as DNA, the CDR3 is TGTGCCAGCAGCTTTTCAGGGTTTAGCTCTGGGGCCAACGTCCTGACTTTC. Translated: CASSFSGFSSGANVLTF.

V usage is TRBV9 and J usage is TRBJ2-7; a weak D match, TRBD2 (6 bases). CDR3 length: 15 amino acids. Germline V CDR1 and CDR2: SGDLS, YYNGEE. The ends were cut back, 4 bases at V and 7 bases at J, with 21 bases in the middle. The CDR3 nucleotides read TGTGCCAGCAGCACCCGACGGGGGTGGAGGTGGGAGCAGTACTTC. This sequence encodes CASSTRRGWRWEQYF.

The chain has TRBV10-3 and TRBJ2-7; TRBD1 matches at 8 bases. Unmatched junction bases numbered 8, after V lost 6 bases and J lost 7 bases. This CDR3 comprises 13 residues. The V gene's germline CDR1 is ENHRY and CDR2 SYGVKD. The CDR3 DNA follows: TGTGCCATCAGCTCGGGGACAGGAGGGGAGCAGTACTTC. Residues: CAISSGTGGEQYF.

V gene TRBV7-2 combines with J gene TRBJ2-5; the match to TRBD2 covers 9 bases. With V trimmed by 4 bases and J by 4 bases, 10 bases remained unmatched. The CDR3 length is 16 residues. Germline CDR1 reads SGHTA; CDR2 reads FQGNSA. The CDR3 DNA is TGTGCCAGCAGCTACGCCGGGAGCGGGGGGTTAGAGACCCAGTACTTC. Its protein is CASSYAGSGGLETQYF.

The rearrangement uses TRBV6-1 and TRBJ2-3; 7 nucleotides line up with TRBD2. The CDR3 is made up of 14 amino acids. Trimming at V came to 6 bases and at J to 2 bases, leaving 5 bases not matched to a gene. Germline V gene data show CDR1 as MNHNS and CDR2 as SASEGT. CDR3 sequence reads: CASSGGTLTDTQYF. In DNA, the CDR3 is TGTGCCAGCAGCGGGGGGACCCTCACAGATACGCAGTATTTT.

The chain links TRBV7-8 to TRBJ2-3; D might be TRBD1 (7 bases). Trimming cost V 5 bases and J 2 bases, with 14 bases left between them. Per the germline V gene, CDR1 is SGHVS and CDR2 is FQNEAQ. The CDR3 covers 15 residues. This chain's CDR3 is CASSPGGLSTDTQYF. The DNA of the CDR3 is TGTGCCAGCAGCCCAGGGGGGCTATCCACAGATACGCAGTATTTT.

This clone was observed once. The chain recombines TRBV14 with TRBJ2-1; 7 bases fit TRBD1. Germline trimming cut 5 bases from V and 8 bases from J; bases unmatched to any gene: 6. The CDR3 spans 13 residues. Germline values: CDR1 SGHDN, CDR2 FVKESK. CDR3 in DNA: TGTGCCAGCAGCTTGGACAGGTCCTATGAGCAGTTCTTC. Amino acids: CASSLDRSYEQFF. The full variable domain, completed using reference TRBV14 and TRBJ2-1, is EAGVTQFPSHSVIEKGQTVTLRCDPISGHDNLYWYRRVMGKEIKFLLHFVKESKQDESGMPNNRFLAERTGGTYSTLKVQPAELEDSGVYFCASSLDRSYEQFFGPGTRLTVL.

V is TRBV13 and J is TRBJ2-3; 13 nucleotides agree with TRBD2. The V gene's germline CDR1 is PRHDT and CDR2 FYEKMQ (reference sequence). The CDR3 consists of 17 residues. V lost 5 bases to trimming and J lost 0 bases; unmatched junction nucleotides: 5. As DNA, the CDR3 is TGTGCCAGCAGCGAAAGGACTAGCGGGAGAAGCACAGATACGCAGTATTTT. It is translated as CASSERTSGRSTDTQYF.

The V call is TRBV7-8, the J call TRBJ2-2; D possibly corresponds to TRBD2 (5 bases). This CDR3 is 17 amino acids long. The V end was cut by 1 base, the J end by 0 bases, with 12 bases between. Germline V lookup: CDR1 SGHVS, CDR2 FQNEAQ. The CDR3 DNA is TGTGCCAGCAGCTTAGTAAGAGGACTTCCGAACACCGGGGAGCTGTTTTTT. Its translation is CASSLVRGLPNTGELFF.

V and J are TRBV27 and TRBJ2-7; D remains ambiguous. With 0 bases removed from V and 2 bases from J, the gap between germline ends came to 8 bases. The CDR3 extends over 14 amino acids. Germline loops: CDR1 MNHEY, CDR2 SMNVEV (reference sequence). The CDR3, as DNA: TGTGCCAGCAGTTTATCCCCTGAGGCCTACGAGCAGTACTTC. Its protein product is CASSLSPEAYEQYF.

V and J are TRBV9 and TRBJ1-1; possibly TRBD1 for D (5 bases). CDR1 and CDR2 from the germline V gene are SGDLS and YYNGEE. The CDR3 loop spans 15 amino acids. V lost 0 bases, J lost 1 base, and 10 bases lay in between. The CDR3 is CASSVGDSPNTEAFF. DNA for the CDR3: TGTGCCAGCAGCGTAGGTGACAGCCCGAACACTGAAGCTTTCTTT.

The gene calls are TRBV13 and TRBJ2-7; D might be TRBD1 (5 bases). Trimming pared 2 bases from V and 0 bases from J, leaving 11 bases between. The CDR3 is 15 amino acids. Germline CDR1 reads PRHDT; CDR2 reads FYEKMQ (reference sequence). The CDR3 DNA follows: TGTGCCAGCAGCTTACTCGGAACAGGCTCCTACGAGCAGTACTTC. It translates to CASSLLGTGSYEQYF.

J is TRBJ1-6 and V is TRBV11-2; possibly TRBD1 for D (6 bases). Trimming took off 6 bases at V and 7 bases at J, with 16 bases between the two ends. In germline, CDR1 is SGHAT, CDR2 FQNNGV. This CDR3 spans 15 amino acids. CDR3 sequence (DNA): TGTGCCAGCAGTCCTACCCGGCAGGGGAATTCACCCCTCCACTTT. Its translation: CASSPTRQGNSPLHF. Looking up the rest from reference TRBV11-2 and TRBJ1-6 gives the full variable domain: EAGVAQSPRYKIIEKRQSVAFWCNPISGHATLYWYQQILGQGPKLLIQFQNNGVVDDSQLPKDRFSAERLKGVDSTLKIQPAKLEDSAVYLCASSPTRQGNSPLHFGNGTRLTVT.

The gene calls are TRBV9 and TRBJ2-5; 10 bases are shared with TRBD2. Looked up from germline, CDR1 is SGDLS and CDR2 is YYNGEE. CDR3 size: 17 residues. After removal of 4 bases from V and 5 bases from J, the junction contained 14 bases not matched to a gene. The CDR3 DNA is TGTGCCAGCAGCCGGGACCCGAGCGGGGGGGTTCAGGAGACCCAGTACTTC. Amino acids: CASSRDPSGGVQETQYF.

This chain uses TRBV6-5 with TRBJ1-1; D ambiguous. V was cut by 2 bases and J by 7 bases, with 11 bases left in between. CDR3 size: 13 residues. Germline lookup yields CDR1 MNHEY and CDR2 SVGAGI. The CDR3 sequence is CASSYAGQYEAFF. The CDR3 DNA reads TGTGCCAGCAGTTACGCCGGTCAATATGAAGCTTTCTTT.

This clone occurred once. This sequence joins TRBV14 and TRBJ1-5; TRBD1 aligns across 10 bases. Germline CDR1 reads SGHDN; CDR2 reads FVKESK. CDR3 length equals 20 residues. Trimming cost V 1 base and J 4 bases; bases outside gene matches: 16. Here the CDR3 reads CASSQVRDRGKAQGNQPQHF. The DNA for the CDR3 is TGTGCCAGCAGCCAAGTTCGGGACAGGGGAAAGGCTCAAGGAAATCAGCCCCAGCATTTT.

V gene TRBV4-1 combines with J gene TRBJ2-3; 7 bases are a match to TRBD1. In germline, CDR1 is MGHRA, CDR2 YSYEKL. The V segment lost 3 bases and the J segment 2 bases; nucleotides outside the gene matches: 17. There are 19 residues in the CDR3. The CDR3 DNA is TGCGCCAGCAGCCAGAAAACAACAAACGGACAGGCGGACACAGATACGCAGTATTTT. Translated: CASSQKTTNGQADTDTQYF.

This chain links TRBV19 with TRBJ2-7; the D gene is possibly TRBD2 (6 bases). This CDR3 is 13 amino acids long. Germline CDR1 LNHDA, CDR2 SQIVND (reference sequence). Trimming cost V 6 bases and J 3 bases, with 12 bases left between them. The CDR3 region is CASRRGGSYEQYF. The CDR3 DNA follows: TGTGCCAGTAGAAGGGGAGGTAGCTACGAGCAGTACTTC.

The CDR3 DNA reads as TGTGCCAGCAGCTTATTCAGTTCGGAGGCCGGGGAGCTGTTTTTT. This translates into CASSLFSSEAGELFF. The chain couples TRBV7-8 to TRBJ2-2, with a tentative D call TRBD2 (5 bases). Germline CDR1 reads SGHVS; CDR2 reads FQNEAQ. The length of the CDR3 is 15 residues. V was clipped by 2 bases and J by 6 bases, with 13 bases between them.

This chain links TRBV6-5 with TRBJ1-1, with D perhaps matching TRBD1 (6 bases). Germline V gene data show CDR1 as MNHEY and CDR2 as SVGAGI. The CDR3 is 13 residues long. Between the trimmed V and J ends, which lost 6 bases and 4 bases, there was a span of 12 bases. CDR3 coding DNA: TGTGCCAGCAGCAGGGAACAGGGCACTGAAGCTTTCTTT. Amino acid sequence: CASSREQGTEAFF.

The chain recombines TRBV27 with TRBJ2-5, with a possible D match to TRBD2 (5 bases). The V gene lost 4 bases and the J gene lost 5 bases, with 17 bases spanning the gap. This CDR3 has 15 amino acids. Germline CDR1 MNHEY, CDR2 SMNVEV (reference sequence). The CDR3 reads CASSSEGRTWETQYF. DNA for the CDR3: TGTGCCAGCAGTTCCGAGGGTCGGACGTGGGAGACCCAGTACTTC.

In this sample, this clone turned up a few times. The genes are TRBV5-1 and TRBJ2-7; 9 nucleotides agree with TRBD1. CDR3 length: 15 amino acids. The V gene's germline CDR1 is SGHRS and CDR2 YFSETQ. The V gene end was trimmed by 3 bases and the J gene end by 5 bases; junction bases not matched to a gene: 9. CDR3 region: CASSSARQGGNEQYF. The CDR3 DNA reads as TGCGCCAGCAGCTCCGCCCGACAGGGGGGCAACGAGCAGTACTTC.

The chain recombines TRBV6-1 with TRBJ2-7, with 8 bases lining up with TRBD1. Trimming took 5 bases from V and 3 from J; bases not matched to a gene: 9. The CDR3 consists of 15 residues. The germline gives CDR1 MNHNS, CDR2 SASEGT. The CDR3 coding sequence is TGTGCCAGCAGTCATCAGACAGGGGAAGTCTACGAGCAGTACTTC. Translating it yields CASSHQTGEVYEQYF.

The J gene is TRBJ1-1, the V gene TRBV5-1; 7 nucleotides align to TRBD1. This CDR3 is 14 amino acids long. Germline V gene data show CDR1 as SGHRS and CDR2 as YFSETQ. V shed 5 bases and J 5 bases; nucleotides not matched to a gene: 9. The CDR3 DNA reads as TGCGCCAGCAGTTATGACAGGGTGGGGACTGAAGCTTTCTTT. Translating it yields CASSYDRVGTEAFF.

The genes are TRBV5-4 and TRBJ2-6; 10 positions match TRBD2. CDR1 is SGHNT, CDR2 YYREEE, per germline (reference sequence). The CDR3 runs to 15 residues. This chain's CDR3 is CAGERGGTGANVLTF. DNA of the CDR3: TGTGCTGGGGAGCGGGGGGGGACTGGGGCCAACGTCCTGACTTTC.

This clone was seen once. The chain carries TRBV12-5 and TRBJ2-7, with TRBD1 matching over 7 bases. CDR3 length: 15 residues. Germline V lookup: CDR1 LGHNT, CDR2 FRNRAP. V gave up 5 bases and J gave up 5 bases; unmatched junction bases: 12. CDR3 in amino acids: CASGPRTGFLDEQYF. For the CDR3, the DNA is TGTGCTAGTGGTCCCCGGACAGGCTTTTTGGACGAGCAGTACTTC. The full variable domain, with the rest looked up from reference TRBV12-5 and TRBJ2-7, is DARVTQTPRHKVTEMGQEVTMRCQPILGHNTVFWYRQTMMQGLELLAYFRNRAPLDDSGMPKDRFSAEMPDATLATLKIQPSEPRDSAVYFCASGPRTGFLDEQYFGPGTRLTVT.

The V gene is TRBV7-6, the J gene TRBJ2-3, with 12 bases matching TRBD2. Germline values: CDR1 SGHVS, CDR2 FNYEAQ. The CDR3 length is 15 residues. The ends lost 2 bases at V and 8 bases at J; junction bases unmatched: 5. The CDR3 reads CASSLLAGGPGTQYF. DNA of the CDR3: TGTGCCAGCAGCTTACTAGCGGGGGGGCCAGGTACGCAGTATTTT.